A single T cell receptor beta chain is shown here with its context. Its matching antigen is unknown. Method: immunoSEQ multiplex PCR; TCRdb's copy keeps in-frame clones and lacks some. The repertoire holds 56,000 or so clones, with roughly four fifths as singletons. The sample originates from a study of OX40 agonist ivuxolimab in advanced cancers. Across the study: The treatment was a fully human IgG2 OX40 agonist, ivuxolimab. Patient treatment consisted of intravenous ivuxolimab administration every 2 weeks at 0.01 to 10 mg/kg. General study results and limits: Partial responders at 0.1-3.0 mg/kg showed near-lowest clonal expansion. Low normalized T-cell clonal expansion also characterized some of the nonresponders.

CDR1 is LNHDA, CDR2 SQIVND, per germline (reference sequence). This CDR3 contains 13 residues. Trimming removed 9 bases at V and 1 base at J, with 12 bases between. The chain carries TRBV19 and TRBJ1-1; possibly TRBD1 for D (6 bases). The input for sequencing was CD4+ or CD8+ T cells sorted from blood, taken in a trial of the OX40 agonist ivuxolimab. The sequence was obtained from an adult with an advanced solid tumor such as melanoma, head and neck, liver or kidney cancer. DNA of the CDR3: TGTGCCAGCGCGTCGACAGGGAACACTGAAGCTTTCTTT. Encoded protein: CASASTGNTEAFF.